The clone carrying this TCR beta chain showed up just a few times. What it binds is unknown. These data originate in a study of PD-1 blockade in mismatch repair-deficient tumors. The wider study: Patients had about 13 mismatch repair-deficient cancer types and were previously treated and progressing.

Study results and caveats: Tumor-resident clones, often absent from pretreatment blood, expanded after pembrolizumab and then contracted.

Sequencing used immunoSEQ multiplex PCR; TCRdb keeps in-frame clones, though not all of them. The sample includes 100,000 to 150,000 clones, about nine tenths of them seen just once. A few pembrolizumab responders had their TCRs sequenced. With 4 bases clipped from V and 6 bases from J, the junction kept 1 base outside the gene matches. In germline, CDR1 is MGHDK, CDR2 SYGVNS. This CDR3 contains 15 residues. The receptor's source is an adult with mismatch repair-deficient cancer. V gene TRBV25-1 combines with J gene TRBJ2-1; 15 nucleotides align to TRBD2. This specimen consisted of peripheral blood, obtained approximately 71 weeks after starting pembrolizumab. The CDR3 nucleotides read TGTGCCAGCAGTGGGGGACTAGCGGGAGGCAATGAGCAGTTCTTC. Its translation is CASSGGLAGGNEQFF.